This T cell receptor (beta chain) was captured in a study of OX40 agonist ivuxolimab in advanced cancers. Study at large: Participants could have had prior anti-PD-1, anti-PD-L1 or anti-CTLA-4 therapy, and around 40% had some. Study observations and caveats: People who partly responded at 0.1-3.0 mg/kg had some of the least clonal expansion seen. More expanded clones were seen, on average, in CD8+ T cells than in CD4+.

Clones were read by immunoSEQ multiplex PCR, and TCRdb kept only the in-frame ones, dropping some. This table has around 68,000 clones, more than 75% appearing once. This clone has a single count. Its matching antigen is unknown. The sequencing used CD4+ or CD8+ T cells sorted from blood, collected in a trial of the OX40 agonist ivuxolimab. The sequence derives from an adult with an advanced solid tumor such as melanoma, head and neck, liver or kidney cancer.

The CDR3 coding sequence is TGTGCCAGCAGCTTGAAGCCGTCAACTAATGAAAAACTGTTTTTT. This sequence encodes CASSLKPSTNEKLFF. The gene calls are TRBV5-6 and TRBJ1-4; D gene unclear. Trimming took 1 base from V and 0 from J, leaving 7 bases between them. CDR1 is SGHDT, CDR2 YYEEEE, per germline. This CDR3 region has 15 residues.